What follows is one TCR beta chain and its context. Its antigen is not identified. The sample is drawn from a study of T cell repertoires in ileal Crohn's disease. Whole-study results and caveats: Sorted CD8 T cells held more high-frequency clones than CD4.

In germline, CDR1 is LGHNA, CDR2 YNFKEQ. Germline trimming cut 0 bases from V and 10 bases from J; bases unmatched to any gene: 12. The CDR3 is 16 amino acids. This table comes from immunoSEQ multiplex PCR, and its TCRdb copy is limited to in-frame clones, with some not included. The repertoire holds around 15,000 clones, 87% seen once, with 3.7% in the top ten. Patients were adults with ileal or ileocolonic Crohn's disease needing resection. The sample consisted of ileal tissue. This chain connects TRBV4-2 to TRBJ1-1; TRBD1 matches at 9 bases. The source of this sequence is an adult with Crohn's disease. CDR3 residues: CASSQDLGTGRIRAFF. In nucleotides, the CDR3 is TGTGCCAGCAGCCAAGACCTCGGGACAGGGAGGATTCGAGCTTTCTTT.